This T cell receptor beta chain is drawn from a study of cytomegalovirus exposure and HLA in healthy donors. As for the study in general: For the roughly 400 genotyped donors, 65% to 90% fell within the Caucasian-associated ancestry cluster. General study results and limits: A missense variant in DCLRE1C was later tied to TCR beta V- and J-gene trimming.

The PCR had 60 Vbeta and 13 Jbeta primers. Sequencing used immunoSEQ multiplex PCR; TCRdb keeps in-frame clones, though not all of them. The data contain around 160,000 clones, about 73% of them seen just once; the ten biggest clones take up around 3%. As for this clone: Its antigen is currently unknown.

Germline lookup yields CDR1 MDHEN and CDR2 SYDVKM. V lost 8 bases and J lost 7; bases outside the gene matches: 6. This CDR3 has 13 amino acids. The sequence derives from a man in his forties or fifties in good health and CMV-seropositive. V and J are TRBV28 and TRBJ2-7, with 12 bases fitting TRBD2. Sequences were obtained from PBMCs. The DNA for the CDR3 is TGTGCCAGCGGACTAGCGGGATATTGGGAGCAGTACTTC. This codes for CASGLAGYWEQYF.